Shown below are 23 T cell receptor beta chains from a single sample sequenced in a study of ipilimumab plus nivolumab after autologous stem cell transplantation. Profiling relied on immunoSEQ multiplex PCR, and the TCRdb table lists in-frame clones only, not all of them. This table holds fewer than 95,000 clones, more than 80% found once. This material consisted of PBMCs, taken in a trial of ipilimumab plus nivolumab as post-transplant consolidation. Receptor source: a male donor with diffuse large B-cell lymphoma.

The chain couples TRBV5-1 to TRBJ2-2; D unclear. Trimming cost V 5 bases and J 1 base, with 9 bases left between them. CDR1 is SGHRS, CDR2 YFSETQ, per germline. This CDR3 comprises 14 residues. The CDR3 DNA sequence: TGCGCCAGCAGGCGGACGGAGAACACCGGGGAGCTGTTTTTT. Amino acid sequence: CASRRTENTGELFF.

V and J are TRBV14 and TRBJ2-7; D might be TRBD1 or TRBD2, each matching 5 bases. V lost 4 bases and J 6 bases, leaving 19 bases between the germline ends. The CDR3 runs 15 residues. The V gene's germline CDR1 is SGHDN and CDR2 FVKESK. The CDR3 protein is CASSPRWGFVREQYF. CDR3 coding DNA: TGTGCCAGCAGCCCGCGCTGGGGGTTTGTGCGCGAGCAGTACTTC.

The chain recombines TRBV6-1 with TRBJ2-1; the D gene could be TRBD1 or TRBD2 (5 bases each). The V end lost 3 bases, the J end lost 8 bases, and 14 bases lay between the germline ends. The germline V gene has CDR1 MNHNS and CDR2 SASEGT. The CDR3 is 14 residues long. The CDR3 protein is CASSEEPRGHEQFF. In DNA, the CDR3 is TGTGCCAGCAGTGAGGAACCCCGGGGCCATGAGCAGTTCTTC.

The chain employs TRBV19 and TRBJ2-7; D might be TRBD1 (5 bases). Per the germline V gene, CDR1 is LNHDA and CDR2 is SQIVND (reference sequence). The ends were cut back, 3 bases at V and 6 bases at J, with 18 bases in the middle. The CDR3 is made up of 15 amino acids. The chain's CDR3 is CASSISPNRLGEQYF. CDR3 nucleotide sequence: TGTGCCAGTAGTATCTCTCCCAACAGGCTCGGCGAGCAGTACTTC. Supplemented by reference TRBV19 and TRBJ2-7, the full variable domain reads DGGITQSPKYLFRKEGQNVTLSCEQNLNHDAMYWYRQDPGQGLRLIYYSQIVNDFQKGDIAEGYSVSREKKESFPLTVTSAQKNPTAFYLCASSISPNRLGEQYFGPGTRLTVT.

This chain uses TRBV4-1 with TRBJ2-2; perhaps TRBD1 as D (6 bases). Germline assignment: CDR1 MGHRA and CDR2 YSYEKL. This CDR3 has 15 amino acids. V was cut by 2 bases and J by 6 bases, with 13 bases left in between. The CDR3 bases are TGCGCCAGCAGCCAAAATTTGGGGGCGGCCGGGGAGCTGTTTTTT. As protein: CASSQNLGAAGELFF.

V gene TRBV15 combines with J gene TRBJ2-7; D is ambiguous. The CDR3 consists of 15 residues. CDR1 is LNHNV, CDR2 YYDKDF, per germline (reference sequence). Trimming removed 0 bases at V and 0 bases at J, with 9 bases between. This CDR3 reads CATSREGFGSYEQYF. The DNA of the CDR3 is TGTGCCACCAGCAGAGAGGGGTTCGGCTCCTACGAGCAGTACTTC.

The chain has TRBV27 and TRBJ1-1, with D possibly TRBD1 on 5 matching bases. Germline V gene lookup returns CDR1 MNHEY and CDR2 SMNVEV (reference sequence). The CDR3 has 16 residues. V dropped 0 bases and J dropped 3 bases, with 14 bases sitting between them. The chain's CDR3 is CASSLSPTGGYTEAFF. CDR3 sequence (DNA): TGTGCCAGCAGTTTATCCCCCACGGGGGGATACACTGAAGCTTTCTTT.

This clone was picked up one time. The rearrangement links TRBV5-5 to TRBJ1-2; no firm D call. The germline V and J ends were trimmed by 0 bases and 2 bases, with 11 bases remaining between them. CDR3 length: 15 residues. Looked up from germline, CDR1 is SGHKS and CDR2 is YYEKEE (reference sequence). The CDR3 DNA follows: TGTGCCAGCAGCTTGGCGTGGGGAGGAAACTATGGCTACACCTTC. Protein product: CASSLAWGGNYGYTF.

This chain joins TRBV19 and TRBJ1-1; no definite D call. V lost 10 bases to trimming and J lost 5 bases, with 17 bases between them. This CDR3 is built from 13 residues. Per the germline V gene, CDR1 is LNHDA and CDR2 is SQIVND (reference sequence). In DNA form, the CDR3 reads TGTGCCACGTTTCGGACCCTGGGGACTGAAGCTTTCTTT. Amino acid sequence: CATFRTLGTEAFF.

This chain joins TRBV7-9 and TRBJ1-2; 9 bases fit TRBD1. The CDR3 is made up of 14 amino acids. J lost 4 bases, V lost 5 bases, and 5 bases had no gene match. Germline assignment: CDR1 SEHNR and CDR2 FQNEAQ (reference sequence). The CDR3 DNA sequence: TGTGCCAGCAGCCGAGGGGACAGGGCCTATGGCTACACCTTC. Encoded protein: CASSRGDRAYGYTF. The variable domain in full, completed from reference TRBV7-9 and TRBJ1-2, reads DTGVSQNPRHKITKRGQNVTFRCDPISEHNRLYWYRQTLGQGPEFLTYFQNEAQLEKSRLLSDRFSAERPKGSFSTLEIQRTEQGDSAMYLCASSRGDRAYGYTFGSGTRLTVV.

The chain uses TRBV7-9 and TRBJ1-1; D perhaps matches TRBD1 (5 bases). The CDR3 runs 15 residues. Germline V gene lookup returns CDR1 SEHNR and CDR2 FQNEAQ (reference sequence). Trimming took off 2 bases at V and 0 bases at J, with 10 bases between the two ends. As DNA, the CDR3 is TGTGCCAGCAGCTTATTGGGACCTGTGAACACTGAAGCTTTCTTT. This encodes CASSLLGPVNTEAFF.

V usage is TRBV5-4 and J usage is TRBJ1-2; no definite D call. CDR1 SGHNT and CDR2 YYREEE come from the germline V gene (reference sequence). V was cut by 0 bases and J by 2 bases, with 8 bases left in between. The CDR3 runs 14 residues. The CDR3 coding sequence is TGTGCCAGCAGCTTGGGGACCGAAAACTATGGCTACACCTTC. Translating gives CASSLGTENYGYTF.

The chain carries TRBV7-6 and TRBJ2-3; 12 nucleotides match TRBD2. Trimming at V came to 1 base and at J to 2 bases, leaving 1 base not matched to a gene. Germline CDR1 reads SGHVS; CDR2 reads FNYEAQ. The CDR3 is 16 residues long. CDR3 coding DNA: TGTGCCAGCAGCTTAGGACTAGCGGGGGTCACAGATACGCAGTATTTT. This sequence encodes CASSLGLAGVTDTQYF.

The chain employs TRBV6-1 and TRBJ1-5; tentatively, D is TRBD1 (5 bases). The CDR3 runs 15 residues. Per the germline V gene, CDR1 is MNHNS and CDR2 is SASEGT. Trimming took 3 bases from V and 2 from J, leaving 11 bases between them. CDR3 sequence: CASSDQGRGNQPQHF. The CDR3 nucleotides read TGTGCCAGCAGTGACCAGGGAAGGGGCAATCAGCCCCAGCATTTT.

The gene calls are TRBV7-2 and TRBJ2-7; tentatively, D is TRBD2 (6 bases). V dropped 5 bases and J dropped 1 base, with 9 bases sitting between them. The CDR3 runs 13 residues. Per germline, CDR1 SGHTA and CDR2 FQGNSA. CDR3 in amino acids: CASSGTGSYEQYF. CDR3 nucleotides: TGTGCCAGCAGCGGGACTGGGTCCTACGAGCAGTACTTC. The whole variable domain, filled in from reference TRBV7-2 and TRBJ2-7, reads GAGVSQSPSNKVTEKGKDVELRCDPISGHTALYWYRQSLGQGLEFLIYFQGNSAPDKSGLPSDRFSAERTGGSVSTLTIQRTQQEDSAVYLCASSGTGSYEQYFGPGTRLTVT.

A few counts support this clone. The rearrangement links TRBV4-2 to TRBJ1-2; D call uncertain. There are 13 residues in the CDR3. Trimming pared 0 bases from V and 7 bases from J, leaving 9 bases between. Germline values: CDR1 LGHNA, CDR2 YNFKEQ. The CDR3, as DNA: TGTGCCAGCAGCCAAGATCAGCAGTTTGGCTACACCTTC. The encoded protein is CASSQDQQFGYTF.

V gene TRBV7-8 combines with J gene TRBJ1-1; tentatively, D is TRBD1 (5 bases). Per germline, CDR1 SGHVS and CDR2 FQNEAQ. CDR3 size: 13 residues. Between the trimmed V and J ends, which lost 2 bases and 11 bases, there was a span of 15 bases. The CDR3 nucleotides are TGTGCCAGCAGCTTACTGAGGGGTTGGGATGCTTTCTTT. Translation: CASSLLRGWDAFF.

The chain combines TRBV5-1 with TRBJ1-4; D gene uncertain. Trimming took 3 bases from V and 7 from J, leaving 7 bases between them. Germline V gene lookup returns CDR1 SGHRS and CDR2 YFSETQ. This CDR3 is 12 amino acids long. CDR3 sequence: CASSSRGEKLFF. In nucleotides, the CDR3 is TGCGCCAGCAGCTCCCGGGGTGAAAAACTGTTTTTT.

In its sample, this clone was seen once. V usage is TRBV6-5 and J usage is TRBJ2-1; D gene ambiguous. V lost 4 bases to trimming and J lost 10 bases, with 11 bases between them. The CDR3 spans 12 residues. Germline V gene data show CDR1 as MNHEY and CDR2 as SVGAGI. The CDR3 DNA reads as TGTGCCAGCAGTTGGGTAGGCCAGGAGCAGTTCTTC. It is translated as CASSWVGQEQFF.

The rearrangement joins TRBV12-5 to TRBJ2-3, with unresolved D. Germline assignment: CDR1 LGHNT and CDR2 FRNRAP. The CDR3 totals 13 residues. The V gene lost 0 bases and the J gene lost 3 bases, with 4 bases spanning the gap. The CDR3: CASGLVNTDTQYF. CDR3 nucleotides: TGTGCTAGTGGTTTGGTAAATACAGATACGCAGTATTTT.

The rearrangement links TRBV5-1 to TRBJ1-6, with 11 nucleotides matching TRBD1. Germline trimming cut 4 bases from V and 7 bases from J; bases unmatched to any gene: 4. The germline gives CDR1 SGHRS, CDR2 YFSETQ. The CDR3 sequence is 15 residues long. The CDR3 reads CASSLGQGANSPLHF. CDR3 bases: TGCGCCAGCAGCCTCGGACAGGGGGCGAATTCACCCCTCCACTTT.

The chain links TRBV6-5 to TRBJ2-1; 9 positions agree with TRBD1. The length of the CDR3 is 14 residues. J lost 5 bases, V lost 6 bases, and 5 bases had no gene match. From germline, CDR1 is MNHEY and CDR2 SVGAGI. In DNA, the CDR3 is TGTGCCAGCAGGCGTCGGACAGGGGACAATGAGCAGTTCTTC. This sequence encodes CASRRRTGDNEQFF.

J is TRBJ1-6 and V is TRBV5-1; possibly TRBD1 for D (5 bases). The CDR3 length is 15 residues. V shed 1 base and J shed 5 bases, with 10 bases lying between them. The germline V gene encodes CDR1 SGHRS and CDR2 YFSETQ. The CDR3 loop is CASSLSGADNSPLHF. In nucleotides, the CDR3 is TGCGCCAGCAGCTTGTCTGGGGCAGATAATTCACCCCTCCACTTT.